The 8 T cell receptor beta chains listed next were all sequenced from one sample in a study of CD8+ T cells in alopecia areata. Documented treatment: oral pan-JAK inhibitor, 5-10 mg twice daily. Extraction and reverse transcription of RNA yielded cDNA as the sequencing template. TCRdb's table, derived via immunoSEQ multiplex PCR, lists solely in-frame clones and lacks some. The data show 150,000 to 200,000 clones, around 56% seen once. The specimen was CD4+ T cells sorted from blood, collected at week 4, from a patient treated with tofacitinib. These receptors were obtained from a human donor with alopecia areata.

In this sample, this clone turned up a few times. The CDR3 spells CAWSVASGTYNEQFF. The CDR3 DNA reads TGTGCCTGGAGTGTAGCTAGCGGGACCTACAATGAGCAGTTCTTC. This chain links TRBV30 with TRBJ2-1; TRBD2 matches 9 bases. V shed 0 bases, J shed 2 bases, and the junction held 2 bases outside the gene matches. This CDR3 spans 15 amino acids. Germline lookup yields CDR1 GTSNPN and CDR2 SVGIG (reference sequence).

The CDR3 is CATSRALGGTQPQHF. For the CDR3, the DNA is TGTGCCACCAGCAGGGCCCTCGGCGGGACCCAGCCCCAGCATTTT. This chain links TRBV15 with TRBJ1-5; the D gene is possibly TRBD1 (5 bases). Trimming stripped 3 bases from V and 7 bases from J, with 16 bases between. Germline V gene data show CDR1 as LNHNV and CDR2 as YYDKDF (reference sequence). There are 15 residues in the CDR3.

This chain uses TRBV4-1 with TRBJ1-2, with 10 bases aligning to TRBD1. Per the germline V gene, CDR1 is MGHRA and CDR2 is YSYEKL. V trimming: 4 bases; J trimming: 8 bases; junction bases outside the gene matches: 7. The CDR3 is made up of 14 amino acids. CDR3 amino acids: CASSPRDRGSGYTF. In DNA, the CDR3 is TGCGCCAGCAGCCCCCGGGACAGGGGAAGCGGCTACACCTTC.

The genes are TRBV5-1 and TRBJ1-6; no clear D. The CDR3 is made up of 14 amino acids. Trimming stripped 5 bases from V and 8 bases from J, with 14 bases between. Per germline, CDR1 SGHRS and CDR2 YFSETQ. CDR3 nucleotide sequence: TGCGCCAGCAGGGGTGTGGGGATGGATTCACCCCTCCACTTT. It codes for CASRGVGMDSPLHF.

The CDR3 DNA reads as TGTGCCAGCAGTTCTAGCTCCTACGAGCAGTACTTC. Translating gives CASSSSSYEQYF. This chain uses TRBV28 with TRBJ2-5; D unclear. TRBJ2-7 matches the DNA end more closely, so the J call is doubtful. Per the germline V gene, CDR1 is MDHEN and CDR2 is SYDVKM. The CDR3 sequence is 12 residues long.

This chain joins TRBV7-9 and TRBJ1-2; D gene uncertain. Per the germline V gene, CDR1 is SEHNR and CDR2 is FQNEAQ (reference sequence). The V end lost 4 bases, the J end lost 4 bases, and 13 bases lay between the germline ends. This CDR3 is built from 14 residues. CDR3 sequence reads: CASSSGWRAYGYTF. In DNA form, the CDR3 reads TGTGCCAGCAGCTCGGGTTGGAGGGCCTATGGCTACACCTTC.

The V and J genes are TRBV30 and TRBJ2-7; D is ambiguous. This CDR3 has 12 residues. Deletions cut 4 bases from V and 2 bases from J, with 9 bases between. Germline V gene sequence: CDR1 GTSNPN, CDR2 SVGIG (reference sequence). The CDR3, as DNA: TGTGCCTGGACCGACAAGACCTACGAGCAGTACTTC. Protein: CAWTDKTYEQYF.

The chain is built from TRBV5-6 and TRBJ1-2; D remains unclear. Germline lookup yields CDR1 SGHDT and CDR2 YYEEEE. V was cut by 1 base and J by 8 bases, with 6 bases left in between. This CDR3 comprises 11 residues. The CDR3 DNA reads as TGTGCCAGCAGCTTGTTCCAGGGCTACACCTTC. This codes for CASSLFQGYTF.